This is a list of T cell receptor beta chains from one sample in a study of siplizumab effects on memory and regulatory T cells. Assay used: immunoSEQ multiplex PCR; TCRdb lists only in-frame clones, some missing. The data contain just under 85,000 clones, about 91% of them singletons. The sample comprised Tregs sorted from blood. The receptors here all came from a human donor in good health. Each CDR3 is given with its conserved first and last residue. The D gene is left open where the match is weak. Clone size is not always given. Where it is, it says once, few, many or a class for expanded clones.

>TRBJ1-1|-|TRBV28|-
CASSLMPPGKNTEAFF
TGTGCCAGCAGTTTGATGCCTCCGGGAAAAAACACTGAAGCTTTCTTT
>TRBJ2-5|-|TRBV18|-
CASSPSPLETQYF
TGTGCCAGCTCACCTTCCCCGCTGGAGACCCAGTACTTC
>TRBJ2-5|TRBD2|TRBV7-8|-
CASSSESGGIQETQYF
TGTGCCAGCAGCTCCGAAAGCGGGGGGATCCAAGAGACCCAGTACTTC
>TRBJ1-2|-|TRBV6-6|-
CASSYSFIQGGYGYTF
TGTGCCAGCAGTTACTCGTTTATCCAGGGCGGCTATGGCTACACCTTC
>TRBJ1-2|TRBD1|TRBV28|-
CASSFLGQGQSGYTF
TGTGCCAGCAGTTTCTTGGGACAGGGGCAAAGTGGCTACACCTTC
>TRBJ2-6|-|TRBV14|-
CASSGLGKAGANVLTF
TGTGCCAGCAGCGGACTCGGGAAAGCTGGGGCCAACGTCCTGACTTTC
>TRBJ1-4|-|TRBV5-4|-
CASSFRQGNEKLFF
TGTGCCAGCAGCTTTAGGCAGGGGAATGAAAAACTGTTTTTT
>TRBJ2-5|TRBD1|TRBV11-2|-
CASSAEGQGAVKTQYF
TGTGCCAGCAGCGCGGAGGGACAGGGGGCTGTGAAGACCCAGTACTTC
>TRBJ1-1|-|TRBV7-2|-
CASSLVRSSNTEAFF
TGTGCCAGCAGCTTAGTACGGTCCTCTAACACTGAAGCTTTCTTT
>TRBJ2-3|-|TRBV6-1|-
CASSEAFGTDEDTQYF
TGTGCCAGCAGTGAAGCGTTCGGGACGGACGAGGATACGCAGTATTTT
>TRBJ1-5|TRBD1|TRBV6-6|-
CASIRGPNQPQHF
TGTGCCAGCATCAGGGGGCCAAATCAGCCCCAGCATTTT
>TRBJ2-7|TRBD1|TRBV5-1|once
CASSLGTGGSQYF
TGCGCCAGCAGCCTTGGGACAGGCGGGTCACAGTACTTC
>TRBJ2-1|-|TRBV9|-
CASSVDIRDNEQFF
TGTGCCAGCAGCGTAGACATCAGGGACAATGAGCAGTTCTTC
>TRBJ1-6|-|TRBV7-2|-
CASSLQNSPLHF
TGTGCCAGCAGCTTGCAGAATTCACCCCTCCACTTT
>TRBJ1-1|TRBD1|TRBV7-9|-
CASSQTGDTEAFF
TGTGCCAGCAGCCAAACAGGGGACACTGAAGCTTTCTTT
>TRBJ2-1|-|TRBV7-9|-
CASSLALMAGSSYNEQFF
TGTGCCAGCAGCTTAGCTCTAATGGCAGGGAGCTCCTACAATGAGCAGTTCTTC
>TRBJ1-2|-|TRBV7-9|-
CASSLAGSHSNYGYTF
TGTGCCAGCAGCTTAGCGGGGTCGCACAGTAACTATGGCTACACCTTC
>TRBJ1-5|-|TRBV7-2|-
CASSLPSGGTPHF
TGTGCCAGCAGCCTACCCTCAGGCGGTACCCCACATTTT
>TRBJ2-7|TRBD1|TRBV5-4|-
CASSGPGTGPYEQYF
TGTGCCAGCAGCGGCCCCGGGACAGGTCCCTACGAGCAGTACTTC
>TRBJ1-2|TRBD1|TRBV18|once
CASSPRDRANYGYTF
TGTGCCAGCTCACCAAGAGACAGGGCTAACTATGGCTACACCTTC
>TRBJ2-3|TRBD1|TRBV5-1|few
CASSLAGQGTDTQYF
TGCGCCAGCAGCTTGGCCGGACAGGGCACAGATACGCAGTATTTT
>TRBJ1-2|-|TRBV5-6|once
CASSLTGRLGSGYTF
TGTGCCAGCAGCCTTACTGGCCGCCTGGGATCTGGCTACACCTTC
>TRBJ1-5|-|TRBV6-5|-
CASRRQSRSNQPQHF
TGTGCCAGCAGACGTCAAAGTCGTAGCAATCAGCCCCAGCATTTT
>TRBJ2-7|-|TRBV30|-
CAWSPRRGSYEQYF
TGTGCCTGGAGTCCCCGCAGGGGATCCTACGAGCAGTACTTC
>TRBJ2-1|TRBD2|TRBV11-2|many
CASSPLAGGHNEQFF
TGTGCCAGCAGCCCACTAGCGGGGGGTCACAATGAGCAGTTCTTC
>TRBJ1-4|-|TRBV5-4|-
CASSTPDRNEKLFF
TGTGCCAGCAGCACACCCGACAGAAATGAAAAACTGTTTTTT
>TRBJ2-1|-|TRBV7-2|few
CASSPPRLRAGNEQFF
TGTGCCAGCAGCCCCCCCCGTTTGCGGGCGGGGAATGAGCAGTTCTTC
>TRBJ1-5|-|TRBV18|-
CASSPQGGGNQPQHF
TGTGCCAGCTCACCTCAGGGAGGAGGCAATCAGCCCCAGCATTTT
>TRBJ1-4|-|TRBV23-1|-
CASSKHRDTTNEKLFF
TGCGCCAGCAGTAAACACCGGGATACAACTAATGAAAAACTGTTTTTT
>TRBJ1-2|-|TRBV27|-
CASSLSRVDYGYTF
TGTGCCAGCAGTTTATCAAGGGTTGACTATGGCTACACCTTC
>TRBJ1-2|TRBD1|TRBV30|-
CAWKGTGPRVDGYTF
TGTGCCTGGAAGGGGACAGGGCCTCGGGTGGATGGCTACACCTTC
>TRBJ2-3|TRBD2|TRBV18|-
CASSPLLGGIADTQYF
TGTGCCAGCTCGCCCCTGTTGGGGGGGATCGCAGATACGCAGTATTTT
>TRBJ1-2|-|TRBV18|-
CASSPQDTPGGYTF
TGTGCCAGCTCACCACAGGACACCCCAGGTGGCTACACCTTC
>TRBJ1-5|TRBD1|TRBV12-5|-
CASGSGLQGYSNQPQHF
TGTGCTAGTGGTTCCGGCTTACAGGGGTATAGCAATCAGCCCCAGCATTTT
>TRBJ1-1|TRBD1|TRBV9|-
CASSQQGANTEAFF
TGTGCCAGCAGCCAACAGGGGGCAAACACTGAAGCTTTCTTT
>TRBJ1-1|-|TRBV9|few
CASSVYSNTEAFF
TGTGCCAGCAGCGTTTACAGCAACACTGAAGCTTTCTTT
>TRBJ2-7|-|TRBV27|-
CASSPQQGYEQYF
TGTGCCAGCAGTCCCCAGCAGGGATACGAGCAGTACTTC
>TRBJ1-1|TRBD1|TRBV5-1|-
CASSSTGWTEAFF
TGCGCCAGCAGCTCGACAGGGTGGACTGAAGCTTTCTTT
>TRBJ1-4|-|TRBV2|-
CASRALGEKLFF
TGTGCCAGCAGGGCCTTAGGAGAAAAACTGTTTTTT
>TRBJ1-1|-|TRBV4-2|-
CASSQGYGLNTEAFF
TGTGCCAGCAGCCAAGGTTATGGCCTGAACACTGAAGCTTTCTTT
>TRBJ1-5|-|TRBV6-1|few
CASRDVGNQPQHF
TGTGCCAGCAGGGACGTAGGAAATCAGCCCCAGCATTTT
>TRBJ2-5|TRBD2|TRBV7-2|-
CASSLAGGTQETQYF
TGTGCCAGCAGCTTAGCGGGGGGGACTCAAGAGACCCAGTACTTC
>TRBJ2-5|-|TRBV18|few
CASSPPFTGLQETQYF
TGTGCCAGCTCACCGCCGTTTACAGGGCTCCAAGAGACCCAGTACTTC
>TRBJ1-2|-|TRBV18|-
CASSLDSSGHGYTF
TGTGCCAGCTCCCTAGACAGTTCGGGTCATGGCTACACCTTC
>TRBJ1-2|TRBD1|TRBV6-6|-
CASKNPGQGNYGYTF
TGTGCCAGCAAGAACCCGGGACAGGGAAACTATGGCTACACCTTC
>TRBJ1-2|-|TRBV5-4|-
CASSAPGTWGYGYTF
TGTGCCAGCAGCGCGCCAGGGACCTGGGGCTATGGCTACACCTTC
>TRBJ1-1|TRBD1|TRBV6-4|-
CASRVQGASTEAFF
TGTGCCAGCAGGGTACAGGGGGCGTCCACTGAAGCTTTCTTT
>TRBJ1-4|TRBD1|TRBV7-3|-
CARVGQGNEKLFF
TGTGCCAGGGTCGGACAGGGGAATGAAAAACTGTTTTTT
>TRBJ1-5|-|TRBV2|-
CASSPIGGENQPQHF
TGTGCCAGCAGTCCAATTGGGGGGGAAAATCAGCCCCAGCATTTT
>TRBJ2-6|-|TRBV5-1|-
CASSLTVLAGANVLTF
TGCGCCAGCAGCTTGACTGTCCTTGCTGGGGCCAACGTCCTGACTTTC
>TRBJ1-3|TRBD1|TRBV7-9|-
CASSWGDREVDTIYF
TGTGCCAGCAGCTGGGGGGACAGGGAAGTGGACACCATATATTTT
>TRBJ1-5|-|TRBV27|-
CASSIRAGDQPQHF
TGTGCCAGCAGTATTAGGGCAGGGGATCAGCCCCAGCATTTT
>TRBJ2-2|TRBD2|TRBV5-1|-
CASSYSGINTGELFF
TGCGCCAGCAGCTATAGCGGGATTAACACCGGGGAGCTGTTTTTT
>TRBJ2-7|-|TRBV7-2|-
CASSPSGVSYEQYF
TGTGCCAGCAGCCCTTCGGGTGTGAGCTACGAGCAGTACTTC
>TRBJ1-3|-|TRBV5-1|-
CASSLGALSGNTIYF
TGCGCCAGCAGCTTGGGGGCCCTCTCTGGAAACACCATATATTTT
>TRBJ2-2|TRBD2|TRBV11-3|-
CASSALAGGTGELFF
TGTGCCAGCAGCGCACTAGCGGGGGGGACCGGGGAGCTGTTTTTT